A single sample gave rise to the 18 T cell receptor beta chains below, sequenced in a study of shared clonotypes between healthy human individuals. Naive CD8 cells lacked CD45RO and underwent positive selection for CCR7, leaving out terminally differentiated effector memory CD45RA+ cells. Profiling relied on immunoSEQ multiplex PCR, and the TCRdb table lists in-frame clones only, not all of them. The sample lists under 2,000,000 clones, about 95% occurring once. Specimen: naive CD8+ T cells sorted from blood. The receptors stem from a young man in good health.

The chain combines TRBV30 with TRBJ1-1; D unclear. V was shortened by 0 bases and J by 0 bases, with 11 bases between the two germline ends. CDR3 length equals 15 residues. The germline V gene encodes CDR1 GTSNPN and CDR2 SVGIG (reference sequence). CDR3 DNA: TGTGCCTGGAGTGTATCATTCAGCTTGAACACTGAAGCTTTCTTT. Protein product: CAWSVSFSLNTEAFF.

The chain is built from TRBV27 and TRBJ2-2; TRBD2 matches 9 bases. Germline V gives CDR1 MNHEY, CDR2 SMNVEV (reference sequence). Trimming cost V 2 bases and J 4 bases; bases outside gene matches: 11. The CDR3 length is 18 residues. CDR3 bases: TGTGCCAGCAGTTTAGGGCCGGCGGGGGGGCGGGTCACCGGGGAGCTGTTTTTT. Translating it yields CASSLGPAGGRVTGELFF.

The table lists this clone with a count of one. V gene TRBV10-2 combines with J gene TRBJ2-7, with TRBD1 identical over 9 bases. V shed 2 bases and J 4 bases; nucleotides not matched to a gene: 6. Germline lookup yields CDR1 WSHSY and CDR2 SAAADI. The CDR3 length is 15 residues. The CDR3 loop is CASSEIGTGLYEQYF. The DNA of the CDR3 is TGCGCCAGCAGTGAGATAGGGACAGGGCTTTACGAGCAGTACTTC.

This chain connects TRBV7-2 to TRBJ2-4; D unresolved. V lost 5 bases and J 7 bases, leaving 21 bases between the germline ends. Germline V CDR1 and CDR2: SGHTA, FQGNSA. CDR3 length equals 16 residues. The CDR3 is CASSPLTGPEYNIQYF. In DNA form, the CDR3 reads TGTGCCAGCAGCCCGTTGACCGGGCCAGAGTACAACATTCAGTACTTC.

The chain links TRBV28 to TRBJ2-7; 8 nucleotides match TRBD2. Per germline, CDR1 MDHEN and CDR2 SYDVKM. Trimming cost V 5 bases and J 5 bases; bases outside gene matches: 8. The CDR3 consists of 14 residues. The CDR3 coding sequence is TGTGCCAGCAGTGGGACGGGGGGGCTCGACGAGCAGTACTTC. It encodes CASSGTGGLDEQYF.

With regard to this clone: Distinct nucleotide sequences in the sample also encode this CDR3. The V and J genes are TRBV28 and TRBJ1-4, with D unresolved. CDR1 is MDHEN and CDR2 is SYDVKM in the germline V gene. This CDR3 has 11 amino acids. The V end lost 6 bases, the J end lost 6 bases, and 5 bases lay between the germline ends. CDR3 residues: CASSSYEKLFF. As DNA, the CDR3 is TGTGCCAGCAGCTCTTATGAAAAACTGTTTTTT.

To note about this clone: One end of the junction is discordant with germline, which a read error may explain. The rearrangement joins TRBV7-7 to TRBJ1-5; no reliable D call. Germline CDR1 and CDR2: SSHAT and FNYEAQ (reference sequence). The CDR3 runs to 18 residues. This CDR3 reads CASSLAVTSGAGNQPQHF. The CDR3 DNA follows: TGTGCTAGCAGCTTAGCGGTGACTTCGGGAGCGGGCAATCAGCCCCAGCATTTT.

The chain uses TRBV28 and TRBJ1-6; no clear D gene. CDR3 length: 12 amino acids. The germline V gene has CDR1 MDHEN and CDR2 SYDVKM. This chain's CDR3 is CAASDYNSPLHF. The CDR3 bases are TGTGCTGCCAGCGATTATAATTCACCCCTCCACTTT.

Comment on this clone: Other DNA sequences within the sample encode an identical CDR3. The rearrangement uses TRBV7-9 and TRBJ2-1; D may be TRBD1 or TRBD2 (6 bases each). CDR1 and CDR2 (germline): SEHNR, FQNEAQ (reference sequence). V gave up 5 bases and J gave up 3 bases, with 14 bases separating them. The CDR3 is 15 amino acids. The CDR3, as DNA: TGTGCCAGCAGCCTAACACGGGGGCTCTACAATGAGCAGTTCTTC. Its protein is CASSLTRGLYNEQFF. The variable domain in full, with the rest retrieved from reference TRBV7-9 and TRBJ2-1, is DTGVSQNPRHKITKRGQNVTFRCDPISEHNRLYWYRQTLGQGPEFLTYFQNEAQLEKSRLLSDRFSAERPKGSFSTLEIQRTEQGDSAMYLCASSLTRGLYNEQFFGPGTRLTVL.

CDR3 sequence: CASSQDPGRQSSYEQYF. The CDR3 bases are TGCGCCAGCAGCCAAGATCCGGGACGGCAGAGCTCCTACGAGCAGTACTTC. V gene TRBV4-1 combines with J gene TRBJ2-7, with D perhaps matching TRBD1 or TRBD2 (5 bases each). The germline V gene encodes CDR1 MGHRA and CDR2 YSYEKL. The CDR3 is 17 amino acids. The V and J ends lost 0 bases and 0 bases respectively, with 15 bases between them.

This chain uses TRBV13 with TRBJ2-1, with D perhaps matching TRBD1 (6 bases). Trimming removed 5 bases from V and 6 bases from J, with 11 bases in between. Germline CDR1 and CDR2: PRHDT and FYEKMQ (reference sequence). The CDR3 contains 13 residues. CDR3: CASSAQQGNEQFF. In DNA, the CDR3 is TGTGCCAGCAGCGCCCAACAGGGCAATGAGCAGTTCTTC.

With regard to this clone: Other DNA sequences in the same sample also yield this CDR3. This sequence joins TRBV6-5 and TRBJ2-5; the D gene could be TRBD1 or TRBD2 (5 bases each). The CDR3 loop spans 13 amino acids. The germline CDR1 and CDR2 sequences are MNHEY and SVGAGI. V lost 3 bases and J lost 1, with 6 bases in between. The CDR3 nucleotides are TGTGCCAGCAGTTATGGGGGCCAAGAGACCCAGTACTTC. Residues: CASSYGGQETQYF.

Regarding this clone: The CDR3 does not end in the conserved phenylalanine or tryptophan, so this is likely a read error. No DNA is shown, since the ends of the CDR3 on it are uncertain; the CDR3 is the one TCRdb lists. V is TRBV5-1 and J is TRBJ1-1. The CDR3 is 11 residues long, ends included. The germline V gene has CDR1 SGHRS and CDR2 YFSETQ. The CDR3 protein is CASSSPLGRLP.

Here the CDR3 reads CASSNDIRGDQPQHF. The DNA of the CDR3 is TGTGCCAGTAGTAACGACATAAGAGGGGATCAGCCCCAGCATTTT. The chain is built from TRBV19 and TRBJ1-5; possibly TRBD1 for D (5 bases). V lost 4 bases to trimming and J lost 5 bases, with 15 bases between them. This CDR3 region has 15 residues. The V gene's germline CDR1 is LNHDA and CDR2 SQIVND (reference sequence). Complete variable domain (other parts from reference TRBV19 and TRBJ1-5): DGGITQSPKYLFRKEGQNVTLSCEQNLNHDAMYWYRQDPGQGLRLIYYSQIVNDFQKGDIAEGYSVSREKKESFPLTVTSAQKNPTAFYLCASSNDIRGDQPQHFGDGTRLSIL.

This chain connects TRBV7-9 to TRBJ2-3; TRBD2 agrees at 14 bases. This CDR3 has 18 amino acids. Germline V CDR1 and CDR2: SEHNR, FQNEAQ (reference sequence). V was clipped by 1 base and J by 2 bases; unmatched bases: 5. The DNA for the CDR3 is TGTGCCAGCAGCTTAGGGGGACTAGCGGGGGCCTACACAGATACGCAGTATTTT. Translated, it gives CASSLGGLAGAYTDTQYF.

CDR3: CASLSTDTQYF. The CDR3 bases are TGTGCCAGCTTAAGCACAGATACGCAGTATTTT. The chain is built from TRBV6-5 and TRBJ2-3; D not resolved. CDR1 MNHEY and CDR2 SVGAGI come from the germline V gene. The CDR3 spans 11 residues. Deletions cut 8 bases from V and 0 bases from J, with 3 bases between.

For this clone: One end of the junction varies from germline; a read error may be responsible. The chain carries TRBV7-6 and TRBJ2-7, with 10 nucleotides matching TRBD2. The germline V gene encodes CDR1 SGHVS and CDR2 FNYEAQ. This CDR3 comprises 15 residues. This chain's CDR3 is CASSIAGGDTYEQYF. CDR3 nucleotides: TGTGCCAGCAGCATAGCGGGGGGAGATACCTACGAGCAGTACTTC.

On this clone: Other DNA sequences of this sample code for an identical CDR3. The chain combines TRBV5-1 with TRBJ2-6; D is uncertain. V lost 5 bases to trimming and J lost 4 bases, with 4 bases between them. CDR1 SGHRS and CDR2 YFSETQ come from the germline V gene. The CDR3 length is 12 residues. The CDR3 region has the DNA TGCGCCAGCAGGACAGGGGCCAACGTCCTGACTTTC. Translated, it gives CASRTGANVLTF. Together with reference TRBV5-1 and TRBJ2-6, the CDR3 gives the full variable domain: KAGVTQTPRYLIKTRGQQVTLSCSPISGHRSVSWYQQTPGQGLQFLFEYFSETQRNKGNFPGRFSGRQFSNSRSEMNVSTLELGDSALYLCASRTGANVLTFGAGSRLTVL.